Only one count was recorded for the clone carrying this TCR beta chain. This entry belongs to a study of cytomegalovirus exposure and HLA in healthy donors. V shed 7 bases and J shed 6 bases, with 12 bases lying between them. The CDR3 spans 11 residues. Germline assignment: CDR1 SQVTM and CDR2 ANQGSEA. It was with 60 Vbeta and 13 Jbeta primers that the PCR ran. Sequencing used immunoSEQ multiplex PCR; TCRdb keeps in-frame clones, though not all of them. The sample includes over 100,000 clones, roughly four fifths of them seen just once. This clonotype was sampled from a woman aged 30 to 39 in good health and CMV-seropositive. Sequencing input: PBMCs. V is TRBV29-1 and J is TRBJ1-2; D is perhaps TRBD1 (5 bases). In nucleotides, the CDR3 is TGCAGCGGATTGGGGGGAGATGGCTACACCTTC. It codes for CSGLGGDGYTF.